These T cell receptor beta chains were read from a single sample in a study of T cell repertoires in cytomegalovirus infection. The antigens of these receptors remain unknown. TCRdb reprocessed the reads via MiXCR and lists one record per CDR3 protein. The table has about 46,000 distinct CDR3 sequences, about a fifth seen once; the top ten hold approximately 53%. The sequencing used CD8+ T cells from cultured PBMCs, collected from culture after CMV antigen stimulation. The source is a human donor in good health (CMV status not recorded). Some clones in this sample may be carry-over from other donors' samples. Each CDR3 is given with its conserved first and last residue. Fields, in order: CDR3 DNA, CDR3 protein, J gene, D gene, V gene, clone size. The D gene is left open where the match is weak. Clone size is given for some rows only: seen once, a few or many times, or a class if the clone is expanded.

TGTGCCAGCAGTCGAACGGCCGCTTACAATGAGCAGTTCTTC,CASSRTAAYNEQFF,TRBJ2-1,.,TRBV7-6,many
TGTGCCAGCAGCTTAGAATCGGATAGGGTGACCCAGTACTTC,CASSLESDRVTQYF,TRBJ2-5,.,TRBV7-2,many
TGCGCCAGCAGCCCGGACCTCATGAACACTGAAGCTTTCTTT,CASSPDLMNTEAFF,TRBJ1-1,.,TRBV5-1,many
TGTGCCACCAGCAGAGGGACAGGGCCCGGGGAGCTGTTTTTT,CATSRGTGPGELFF,TRBJ2-2,TRBD1,TRBV15,.
TGTGCCAGCAGTTACACCACAGGGGGAAAGGGTCAGCCCCAGCATTTT,CASSYTTGGKGQPQHF,TRBJ1-5,TRBD1,TRBV6-6,few
TGCAGTGCTAGGGGACGCTCTAAAGGGACCCAGTACTTC,CSARGRSKGTQYF,TRBJ2-5,.,TRBV20-1,.
TGTGCCAGCAGTTACTCGACAAATGAGCAGTTCTTC,CASSYSTNEQFF,TRBJ2-1,.,TRBV6-6,many
TGTGCCAGCAATACAGGGGAAAGCAATCAGCCCCAGCATTTT,CASNTGESNQPQHF,TRBJ1-5,TRBD1,TRBV2,few
TGTGCCAGCAGCTTTACAGTTAACACCGGGGAGCTGTTTTTT,CASSFTVNTGELFF,TRBJ2-2,.,TRBV5-6,few
TGTGCCAGCAGCCAAGAGGACAGGGGGATCGGGAACACTGAAGCTTTCTTT,CASSQEDRGIGNTEAFF,TRBJ1-1,TRBD1,TRBV3-1,few
TGTGCCAGTAGTCCTAGACAGGGGGCTCATGGCTACACCTTC,CASSPRQGAHGYTF,TRBJ1-2,TRBD1,TRBV19,.
TGTGCCACCGGTAGCGGGAGGGCGGACGAGCAGTACTTC,CATGSGRADEQYF,TRBJ2-7,TRBD2,TRBV19,many
TGTGCCAGCAGCCTCGGGACAGGGCCTTCCTACGAGCAGTACTTC,CASSLGTGPSYEQYF,TRBJ2-7,TRBD1,TRBV11-2,.
TGTGCCAGCCGGCAGGGGCCAGGGGTGAACACTGAAGCTTTCTTT,CASRQGPGVNTEAFF,TRBJ1-1,.,TRBV12-3/TRBV12-4,many
TGTGCCAGCAGCTCTCAGGTTGGGGAGCTGTTTTTT,CASSSQVGELFF,TRBJ2-2,.,TRBV7-2,few
TGTGCCAGTAGTATTTACGGGAATCAGCCCCAGCATTTT,CASSIYGNQPQHF,TRBJ1-5,.,TRBV19,.
TGTGCCTGGAGGGAGAACACTGAAGCTTTCTTT,CAWRENTEAFF,TRBJ1-1,.,TRBV30,few